These 20 T cell receptor beta chains came from one sample sequenced in a study of beta chain features in type 1 diabetes. Expressed TCRB transcripts were sequenced because the isolated RNA had all been reverse transcribed beforehand. The protocol was immunoSEQ multiplex PCR, while the TCRdb copy is restricted to in-frame clones and leaves out a portion. The table has about 620,000 clones, around a sixth seen once; the top ten hold about 0.097%. What was sequenced was naive CD4+ T cells from blood. The receptor source for this set is a man younger than 35 in good health.

A remark on this clone: Different DNA sequences within this sample yield the same CDR3. This chain links TRBV28 with TRBJ2-7; D may be TRBD1 (5 bases). CDR3 size: 12 residues. From germline, CDR1 is MDHEN and CDR2 SYDVKM. Trimming left V 2 bases short and J 3 bases short, with 5 bases between. CDR3 loop: CASSLQGYEQYF. CDR3 DNA sequence: TGTGCCAGCAGTTTACAGGGCTACGAGCAGTACTTC.

The chain couples TRBV5-4 to TRBJ2-7; 11 nucleotides agree with TRBD2. This CDR3 has 14 residues. Trimming at V came to 4 bases and at J to 5 bases, leaving 5 bases not matched to a gene. Germline loops: CDR1 SGHNT, CDR2 YYREEE (reference sequence). CDR3 sequence (DNA): TGTGCCAGCAGCCCTCCTAGCGGGGGGAACGAGCAGTACTTC. Protein product: CASSPPSGGNEQYF.

This clone was seen more than once but under ten times. The chain is built from TRBV9 and TRBJ2-5; D gene uncertain. The CDR3 consists of 13 residues. Germline V lookup: CDR1 SGDLS, CDR2 YYNGEE. The V end was cut by 6 bases, the J end by 2 bases, with 11 bases between. The CDR3 DNA reads TGTGCCAGCAACCAGAGCCCACAAGAGACCCAGTACTTC. As protein: CASNQSPQETQYF.

This clone has a handful of counts. This chain connects TRBV5-4 to TRBJ2-3, with D hard to call. The CDR3 is 16 amino acids. The V and J ends lost 0 bases and 2 bases respectively, with 13 bases between them. Germline CDR1 is SGHNT and CDR2 is YYREEE (reference sequence). CDR3 residues: CASSLEAFINTDTQYF. In DNA form, the CDR3 reads TGTGCCAGCAGCTTGGAAGCATTTATTAACACAGATACGCAGTATTTT.

Only a few counts were recorded for this clone. The gene calls are TRBV7-9 and TRBJ2-2; D might be TRBD2 (6 bases). V lost 1 base to trimming and J lost 5 bases, with 14 bases between them. Germline CDR1 is SEHNR and CDR2 is FQNEAQ (reference sequence). The CDR3 extends over 16 amino acids. CDR3 in amino acids: CASSLDLLAATGELFF. In nucleotides, the CDR3 is TGTGCCAGCAGCTTAGATCTACTAGCCGCTACCGGGGAGCTGTTTTTT.

This clone was found a few times. The V call is TRBV19, the J call TRBJ2-1; TRBD1 agrees at 8 bases. With V trimmed by 7 bases and J by 2 bases, 4 bases remained unmatched. The germline V gene has CDR1 LNHDA and CDR2 SQIVND (reference sequence). The CDR3 loop spans 14 amino acids. CDR3 sequence reads: CASTTTGAYNEQFF. CDR3 nucleotides: TGTGCCAGTACCACGACAGGGGCCTACAATGAGCAGTTCTTC.

The chain links TRBV27 to TRBJ2-7; TRBD1 matches at 11 bases. The trim removed 6 bases at V and 6 bases at J, leaving 13 bases unmatched. Germline CDR1 and CDR2: MNHEY and SMNVEV (reference sequence). The CDR3 loop spans 16 amino acids. CDR3 in DNA: TGTGCCAGCAGCTTGTGGAAGGGACAGGGGGTGGGCGAGCAGTACTTC. Protein product: CASSLWKGQGVGEQYF.

The V gene is TRBV4-3, the J gene TRBJ2-3; D may be TRBD1 or TRBD2 (6 bases each). Germline V lookup: CDR1 LGHNA, CDR2 YSLEER. The CDR3 extends over 16 amino acids. Trimming shortened V by 2 bases and J by 0 bases, and 12 bases separated the two germline ends. The CDR3 DNA follows: TGCGCCAGCAGCCAAACAGGGCGGGGTAGCACAGATACGCAGTATTTT. Translation: CASSQTGRGSTDTQYF.

A few counts support this clone. The chain uses TRBV19 and TRBJ2-7; D might be TRBD1 (6 bases). The germline gives CDR1 LNHDA, CDR2 SQIVND (reference sequence). Between the trimmed V and J ends, which lost 1 base and 2 bases, there was a span of 6 bases. This CDR3 comprises 13 residues. This chain's CDR3 is CASSIGQAYEQYF. DNA for the CDR3: TGTGCCAGTAGTATAGGACAGGCCTACGAGCAGTACTTC.

The chain has TRBV4-1 and TRBJ1-2; D remains ambiguous. V lost 8 bases and J lost 4, with 20 bases in between. Looked up from germline, CDR1 is MGHRA and CDR2 is YSYEKL. The CDR3 loop spans 15 amino acids. CDR3 amino acids: CASAHRVRGSYGYTF. In nucleotides, the CDR3 is TGCGCCAGCGCCCACCGGGTCCGAGGAAGCTATGGCTACACCTTC.

This clone has more than one count but fewer than ten. The J gene is TRBJ2-7, the V gene TRBV6-5; the D call may be TRBD1 or TRBD2 (6 bases each). Germline V lookup: CDR1 MNHEY, CDR2 SVGAGI. V was pared by 7 bases and J by 5 bases, with 15 bases between. The CDR3 runs to 13 residues. This CDR3 reads CASKTGGHHEQYF. CDR3 in DNA: TGTGCCAGCAAGACCGGGGGACACCACGAGCAGTACTTC.

This rearrangement joins TRBV7-3 to TRBJ2-5, with TRBD2 matching 10 bases. Trimming removed 6 bases from V and 5 bases from J; junction bases left unmatched: 6. The CDR3 sequence is 14 residues long. CDR1 SGHTA and CDR2 FQGTGA come from the germline V gene. The CDR3 is CASSQLAGVETQYF. CDR3 nucleotide sequence: TGTGCCAGCAGTCAGCTAGCGGGAGTTGAGACCCAGTACTTC.

This clone turned up a few times. The chain carries TRBV5-6 and TRBJ1-1; 7 bases are shared with TRBD1. V lost 6 bases, J lost 1 base, and 6 bases stayed unmatched. Germline CDR1 reads SGHDT; CDR2 reads YYEEEE. The CDR3 is made up of 14 amino acids. CDR3 sequence reads: CASTLGQSNTEAFF. The DNA of the CDR3 is TGTGCCAGCACCCTGGGACAGTCGAACACTGAAGCTTTCTTT.

The chain has TRBV19 and TRBJ2-5, with 9 positions matching TRBD1. CDR1 and CDR2 (germline): LNHDA, SQIVND (reference sequence). The CDR3 extends over 17 amino acids. V shed 5 bases and J 4 bases; nucleotides not matched to a gene: 14. CDR3 in amino acids: CASSPNLPGQGAETQYF. CDR3 DNA sequence: TGTGCCAGTAGTCCTAACCTTCCGGGACAGGGAGCAGAGACCCAGTACTTC.

This chain connects TRBV29-1 to TRBJ2-1; 11 bases fit TRBD1. CDR1 and CDR2 (germline): SQVTM, ANQGSEA. The CDR3 is 16 amino acids. J was trimmed by 1 base and V by 6 bases; bases with no gene match: 8. CDR3 nucleotide sequence: TGCAGCGTCGTGGACAGGGGGCATGGATCCTACAATGAGCAGTTCTTC. Its translation: CSVVDRGHGSYNEQFF.

The chain combines TRBV18 with TRBJ1-5; no definite D call. The CDR3 has 13 residues. Trimming removed 4 bases at V and 6 bases at J, with 10 bases between. Germline loops: CDR1 KGHSH, CDR2 LQKENI. The CDR3 coding sequence is TGTGCCAGCTCACTCGACCCCGCTCAGCCCCAGCATTTT. As protein: CASSLDPAQPQHF.

This clone has more than one count but fewer than ten. The chain joins TRBV18 to TRBJ2-7; the D is unclear. The germline gives CDR1 KGHSH, CDR2 LQKENI. V was clipped by 2 bases and J by 6 bases, with 14 bases between them. The CDR3 consists of 14 residues. CDR3 DNA: TGTGCCAGCTCACCAATGGGCAGCCCCGGCGAGCAGTACTTC. It yields the protein CASSPMGSPGEQYF.

A few counts support this clone. The chain has TRBV19 and TRBJ2-3; possibly TRBD1 for D (8 bases). The CDR3 length is 14 residues. Looked up from germline, CDR1 is LNHDA and CDR2 is SQIVND (reference sequence). V lost 11 bases to trimming and J lost 0 bases, with 15 bases between them. Here the CDR3 DNA reads TGTGCCTCCACAGGGGGGGCTAGCACAGATACGCAGTATTTT. Translation: CASTGGASTDTQYF.

The J gene is TRBJ1-4, the V gene TRBV25-1; 7 bases line up with TRBD1. V gave up 3 bases and J gave up 6 bases; unmatched junction bases: 10. This CDR3 spans 16 amino acids. Germline lookup yields CDR1 MGHDK and CDR2 SYGVNS. For the CDR3, the DNA is TGTGCCAGCAGTGAGGAAAAGAGGGGGCAGGATGAAAAACTGTTTTTT. Translated: CASSEEKRGQDEKLFF.

The V call is TRBV4-2, the J call TRBJ1-2; 7 bases map to TRBD1. The CDR3 is 13 amino acids. Looked up from germline, CDR1 is LGHNA and CDR2 is YNFKEQ. The V gene end was trimmed by 4 bases and the J gene end by 4 bases; junction bases not matched to a gene: 3. CDR3: CASSRGDSYGYTF. CDR3 bases: TGTGCCAGCAGCCGGGGGGACAGCTATGGCTACACCTTC.